Sequencing of this TCR beta chain was carried out in a study of vaccination effects on CD4 cells after COVID-19. The study's findings and limits: The study got few convalescent patients and did not collect any early post-infection timepoints. There was marked clonal contraction among infection- and vaccine-induced clones late after vaccination.

Measured with immunoSEQ multiplex PCR; TCRdb has only the in-frame clones, and not every one. The data hold about 80,000 clones, with more than 60% observed a single time. J lost 3 bases, V lost 2 bases, and 4 bases had no gene match. Germline-derived CDR1 and CDR2 are LGHDT and YNNKEL (reference sequence). This CDR3 is 16 amino acids long. With respect to this clone: What it binds is not known.

Expansion with viral peptide pools was applied to antigen-specific CD4+ T cells by the ViraFEST assay prior to sequencing. Following 10 days of culture, CD4+ T cells were isolated. Either the BNT162b2 or mRNA-1273 vaccine was given to participants in two doses. According to the study, vaccine recipients showed no prior SARS-CoV-2 infection and negative nucleocapsid antibodies. After around 2 million PBMC were placed in each well, they were cultured with approximately 10 IU/ml IL-2 and approximately 10 ug/ml peptides. The sample consisted of CD4+ T cells from PBMCs cultured with HCoV-OC43 spike peptides, taken after COVID-19 vaccination. The subset here: HCoV-OC43 spike overlapping peptide pool stimulation. The chain combines TRBV3-1 (or the pseudogene TRBV3-2) with TRBJ2-3; 11 bases map to TRBD2. This TCR derives from a human donor who received a COVID-19 vaccine. The CDR3 is CASSQRLAGTTDTQYF. DNA for the CDR3: TGTGCCAGCAGCCAACGACTAGCGGGGACGACAGATACGCAGTATTTT.